These 10 T cell receptor beta chains were all obtained from the same sample, sequenced in a study of graft-versus-host responses after intestinal transplantation. The data were produced by immunoSEQ multiplex PCR, yet TCRdb's version contains in-frame clones alone and is incomplete. The sample has some 7,100 clones, about 97% seen once. Here the sequenced sample was PBMCs, taken 23 days after intestinal transplant. Receptor source: a human patient who received an intestinal transplant, so some T cells may come from the graft donor.

The chain couples TRBV27 to TRBJ2-7; 9 bases are shared with TRBD1. From germline, CDR1 is MNHEY and CDR2 SMNVEV (reference sequence). The ends lost 2 bases at V and 3 bases at J; junction bases unmatched: 5. This CDR3 is built from 15 residues. This CDR3 reads CASSLGTGPGYEQYF. Here the CDR3 DNA reads TGTGCCAGCAGTTTAGGGACAGGGCCTGGCTACGAGCAGTACTTC.

The gene calls are TRBV30 and TRBJ1-1; 7 bases are shared with TRBD1. The germline CDR1 and CDR2 sequences are GTSNPN and SVGIG (reference sequence). V trimming: 4 bases; J trimming: 4 bases; junction bases outside the gene matches: 6. CDR3 length equals 13 residues. This CDR3 reads CAWTPGGSTEAFF. CDR3 DNA: TGTGCCTGGACCCCAGGGGGAAGCACTGAAGCTTTCTTT.

The chain recombines TRBV2 with TRBJ2-7; 8 bases are a match to TRBD1. The V and J ends lost 3 bases and 5 bases, in that order; junction bases with no gene match: 9. CDR3 size: 15 residues. CDR1 and CDR2 (germline): SNHLY, FYNNEI. The CDR3 region has the DNA TGTGCCAGCAGTGATCGAGACAGGGGCCTGCACGAGCAGTACTTC. Translating gives CASSDRDRGLHEQYF. Looking up the rest from reference TRBV2 and TRBJ2-7 gives the full variable domain: EPEVTQTPSHQVTQMGQEVILRCVPISNHLYFYWYRQILGQKVEFLVSFYNNEISEKSEIFDDQFSVERPDGSNFTLKIRSTKLEDSAMYFCASSDRDRGLHEQYFGPGTRLTVT.

The chain joins TRBV6-1 to TRBJ2-7, with TRBD2 matching over 11 bases. V shed 4 bases, J shed 2 bases, and the junction held 10 bases outside the gene matches. The CDR3 is 17 residues long. CDR1 and CDR2 from the germline V gene are MNHNS and SASEGT. This CDR3 reads CASSGAPLAGGAYEQYF. The DNA for the CDR3 is TGTGCCAGCAGTGGGGCACCTCTAGCGGGAGGAGCCTACGAGCAGTACTTC.

V usage is TRBV5-1 and J usage is TRBJ1-1; a possible D gene is TRBD1 (6 bases). The V end was cut by 3 bases, the J end by 3 bases, with 15 bases between. Germline-derived CDR1 and CDR2 are SGHRS and YFSETQ. CDR3 length: 15 amino acids. This CDR3 reads CASSSKQGMYTEAFF. Written as DNA, the CDR3 is TGCGCCAGCAGCTCGAAGCAGGGGATGTACACTGAAGCTTTCTTT.

The rearrangement uses TRBV10-2 and TRBJ2-7, with TRBD2 as a possible D gene (5 bases). V was pared by 4 bases and J by 2 bases, with 15 bases between. CDR3 length: 15 residues. Per germline, CDR1 WSHSY and CDR2 SAAADI. The CDR3 sequence is CASSVGRYQTYEQYF. The DNA for the CDR3 is TGCGCCAGCAGTGTGGGGAGATACCAGACCTACGAGCAGTACTTC.

The chain combines TRBV4-1 with TRBJ1-2; tentative D call: TRBD1 (6 bases). The germline gives CDR1 MGHRA, CDR2 YSYEKL. The V end was cut by 0 bases, the J end by 4 bases, with 12 bases between. The CDR3 spans 15 residues. CDR3 loop: CASSQDRGDTYGYTF. Here the CDR3 DNA reads TGCGCCAGCAGCCAAGATCGCGGGGACACCTATGGCTACACCTTC.

The rearrangement joins TRBV6-5 to TRBJ2-1; D might be TRBD1 or TRBD2, each matching 5 bases. Between the trimmed V and J ends, which lost 1 base and 9 bases, there was a span of 19 bases. This CDR3 is 16 amino acids long. Germline V gene lookup returns CDR1 MNHEY and CDR2 SVGAGI. The CDR3 coding sequence is TGTGCCAGCAGTTACTTCAGCGGTAGGGGCTTTGGTGAGCAGTTCTTC. Amino acids: CASSYFSGRGFGEQFF.

This chain connects TRBV5-1 to TRBJ1-1, with 8 bases fitting TRBD1. The CDR3 contains 14 residues. The V gene's germline CDR1 is SGHRS and CDR2 YFSETQ. J lost 8 bases, V lost 2 bases, and 8 bases had no gene match. This CDR3 reads CASSFDQGAWEAFF. The CDR3 DNA reads as TGCGCCAGCAGCTTTGATCAGGGGGCTTGGGAAGCTTTCTTT.

V and J are TRBV7-3 and TRBJ2-5; 12 bases are a match to TRBD2. CDR1 is SGHTA and CDR2 is FQGTGA in the germline V gene. The CDR3 runs 18 residues. Germline trimming cut 4 bases from V and 0 bases from J; bases unmatched to any gene: 9. The CDR3 coding sequence is TGTGCCAGCAGCTCGAATCCCCTAGCGGGAGGGCACCAAGAGACCCAGTACTTC. Translating gives CASSSNPLAGGHQETQYF.